Many counts were recorded for the clone carrying this T cell receptor beta chain. The antigen is unknown. Sorted naive CD8 T cells were those defined as CD8+CD4-CCR7+CD45RA+. The data were taken from a study of molecular identifiers for immune sequencing clone quantification. Losses at the gene ends were 2 bases for V and 7 bases for J; bases not matched to a gene: 5. Germline V CDR1 and CDR2: SGHNT, YYREEE (reference sequence). The CDR3 is made up of 13 amino acids. Previously described methods with listed TCR primers produced the bulk TCR libraries. TCRdb analysed the PCR reads with MiXCR anew, one entry per CDR3 protein. Counted here are roughly 320,000 distinct CDR3 sequences, about 20% occurring once; the ten biggest clones make up 0.7% to 0.9%. Study results and limitations: Amid 750,000 to 1,000,000 naive cells, spiked Jurkat TCR RNA from one cell was reportedly still detectable. Clones of above 20 RNA copies carried over 98% of effector molecules; in naive cells they carried under 1%.

J is TRBJ2-7 and V is TRBV5-4; TRBD1 agrees at 8 bases. The sequence came from a human donor in good health. Some libraries in this study had Jurkat cell RNA spiked in. The sequenced sample was naive CD8+ T cells from blood, with Jurkat cell RNA spiked in. Subset noted: FACS-sorted CD8+CD4-CCR7+CD45RA+ naive T cells. The CDR3 here is CASSFQGAWEQYF. DNA of the CDR3: TGTGCCAGCAGCTTCCAGGGGGCATGGGAGCAGTACTTC.